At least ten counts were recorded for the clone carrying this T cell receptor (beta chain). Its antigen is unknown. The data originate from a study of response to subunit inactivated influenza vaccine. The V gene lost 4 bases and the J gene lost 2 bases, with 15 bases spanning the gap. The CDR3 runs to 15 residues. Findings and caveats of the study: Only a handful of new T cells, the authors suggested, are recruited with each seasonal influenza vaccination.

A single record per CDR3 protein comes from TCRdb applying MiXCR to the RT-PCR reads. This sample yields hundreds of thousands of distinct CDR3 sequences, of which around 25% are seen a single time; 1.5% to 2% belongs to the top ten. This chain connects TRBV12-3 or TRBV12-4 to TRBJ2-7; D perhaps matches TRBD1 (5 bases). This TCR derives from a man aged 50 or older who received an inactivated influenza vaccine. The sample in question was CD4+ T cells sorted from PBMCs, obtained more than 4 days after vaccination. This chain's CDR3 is CASSSPLREPYEQYF. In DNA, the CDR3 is TGTGCCAGCAGTTCGCCACTCAGGGAACCCTACGAGCAGTACTTC.